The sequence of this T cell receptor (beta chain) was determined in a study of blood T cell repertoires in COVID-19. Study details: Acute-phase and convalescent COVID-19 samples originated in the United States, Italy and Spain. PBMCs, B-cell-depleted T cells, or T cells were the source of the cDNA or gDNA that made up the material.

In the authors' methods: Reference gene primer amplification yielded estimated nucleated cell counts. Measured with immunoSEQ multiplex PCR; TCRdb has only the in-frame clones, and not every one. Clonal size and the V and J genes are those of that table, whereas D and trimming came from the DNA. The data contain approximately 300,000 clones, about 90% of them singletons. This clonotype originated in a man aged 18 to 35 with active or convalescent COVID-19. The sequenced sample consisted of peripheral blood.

CDR3 in amino acids: CSVLGTGMGYTF. In DNA, the CDR3 is TGCAGCGTTTTGGGGACAGGGATGGGCTACACCTTC. The chain is built from TRBV29-1 and TRBJ1-2; 9 bases are shared with TRBD1. The junction had 6 bases not matched to a gene; V was cut back by 5 bases and J by 8 bases. CDR3 size: 12 residues. Germline lookup yields CDR1 SQVTM and CDR2 ANQGSEA.